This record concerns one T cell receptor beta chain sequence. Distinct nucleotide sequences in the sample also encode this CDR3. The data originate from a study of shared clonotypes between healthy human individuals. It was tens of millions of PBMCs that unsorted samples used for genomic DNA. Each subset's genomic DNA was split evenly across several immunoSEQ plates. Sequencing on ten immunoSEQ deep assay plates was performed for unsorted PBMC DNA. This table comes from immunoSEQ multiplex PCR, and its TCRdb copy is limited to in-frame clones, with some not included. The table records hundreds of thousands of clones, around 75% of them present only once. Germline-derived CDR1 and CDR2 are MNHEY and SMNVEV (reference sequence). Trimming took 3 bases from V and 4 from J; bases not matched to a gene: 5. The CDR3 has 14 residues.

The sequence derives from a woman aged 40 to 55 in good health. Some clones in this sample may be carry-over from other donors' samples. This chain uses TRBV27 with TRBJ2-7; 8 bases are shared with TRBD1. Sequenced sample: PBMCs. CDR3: CASSFRDRGYEQYF. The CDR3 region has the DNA TGTGCCAGCAGTTTTCGAGACAGGGGATACGAGCAGTACTTC.